The 8 T cell receptor beta chains below come from one sample, sequenced in a study of T cell responses to AZD1222 COVID-19 vaccine. The data were produced by immunoSEQ multiplex PCR, yet TCRdb's version contains in-frame clones alone and is incomplete. Here the sample spans 160,000 or so clones, 94% being singletons. The starting material was peripheral blood, obtained 28 days after the second AZD1222 dose. The receptor set was obtained from an adult who received the AZD1222 COVID-19 vaccine.

This chain uses TRBV11-2 with TRBJ2-7, with D possibly TRBD2 on 6 matching bases. Germline V gene data show CDR1 as SGHAT and CDR2 as FQNNGV. The CDR3 is 15 amino acids. The ends were cut back, 5 bases at V and 0 bases at J, with 14 bases in the middle. DNA of the CDR3: TGTGCCAGCAGCATAAGCGGGCCCAGCTCCTACGAGCAGTACTTC. This sequence encodes CASSISGPSSYEQYF.

The rearrangement uses TRBV30 and TRBJ2-5; D unresolved. Germline CDR1 is GTSNPN and CDR2 is SVGIG (reference sequence). The CDR3 totals 12 residues. Trimming took 2 bases from V and 1 from J, leaving 5 bases between them. CDR3 in DNA: TGTGCCTGGAGTTCAGGCCAAGAGACCCAGTACTTC. Residues: CAWSSGQETQYF.

CDR3: CASSKSTLVVGTVAQYF. The CDR3 nucleotides are TGTGCCAGCAGTAAATCGACCTTGGTGGTAGGAACAGTAGCGCAGTACTTC. The chain recombines TRBV2 with TRBJ2-7; D is undetermined. This CDR3 comprises 17 residues. CDR1 and CDR2 (germline): SNHLY, FYNNEI. Trimming stripped 5 bases from V and 9 bases from J, with 29 bases between.

J is TRBJ2-3 and V is TRBV11-2, with D perhaps matching TRBD1 or TRBD2 (5 bases each). There are 17 residues in the CDR3. Germline loops: CDR1 SGHAT, CDR2 FQNNGV. With 1 base removed from V and 0 bases from J, the gap between germline ends came to 14 bases. CDR3 in DNA: TGTGCCAGCAGCTTAGCCGGGACCACCCTAAGCACAGATACGCAGTATTTT. The encoded protein is CASSLAGTTLSTDTQYF.

Regarding this clone: A much larger clone lies a single base off, so this may be a read error. Other DNA sequences from this sample encode an identical CDR3 as well. This sequence joins TRBV28 and TRBJ2-7; D perhaps matches TRBD1 (6 bases). Germline V gene lookup returns CDR1 MDHEN and CDR2 SYDVKM. V lost 5 bases to trimming and J lost 3 bases, with 8 bases between them. The CDR3 consists of 12 residues. The CDR3 spells CASSQQGYEQYF. The DNA for the CDR3 is TGTGCCAGCAGTCAACAGGGCTACGAGCAGTACTTC.

V and J are TRBV19 and TRBJ1-1; D remains ambiguous. The CDR3 has 14 amino acids. V was pared by 5 bases and J by 2 bases, with 12 bases between. The germline V gene encodes CDR1 LNHDA and CDR2 SQIVND (reference sequence). This chain's CDR3 is CASSSSMTNTEAFF. For the CDR3, the DNA is TGTGCCAGTAGTTCCAGTATGACAAACACTGAAGCTTTCTTT.

V usage is TRBV6-1 and J usage is TRBJ2-7; either TRBD1 or TRBD2 may supply D (6 bases each). This CDR3 contains 15 residues. V was shortened by 2 bases and J by 3 bases, with 14 bases between the two germline ends. Germline V gene lookup returns CDR1 MNHNS and CDR2 SASEGT. Here the CDR3 reads CASSEPTGGGYEQYF. For the CDR3, the DNA is TGTGCCAGCAGTGAACCAACCGGGGGCGGCTACGAGCAGTACTTC.

This rearrangement joins TRBV6-5 to TRBJ1-2; 9 bases fit TRBD1. This CDR3 has 13 residues. V shed 6 bases, J shed 7 bases, and the junction held 6 bases outside the gene matches. CDR1 and CDR2 (germline): MNHEY, SVGAGI. CDR3 DNA: TGTGCCAGCAGGTTAACAGGGGGCGGTGGCTACACCTTC. It translates to CASRLTGGGGYTF.